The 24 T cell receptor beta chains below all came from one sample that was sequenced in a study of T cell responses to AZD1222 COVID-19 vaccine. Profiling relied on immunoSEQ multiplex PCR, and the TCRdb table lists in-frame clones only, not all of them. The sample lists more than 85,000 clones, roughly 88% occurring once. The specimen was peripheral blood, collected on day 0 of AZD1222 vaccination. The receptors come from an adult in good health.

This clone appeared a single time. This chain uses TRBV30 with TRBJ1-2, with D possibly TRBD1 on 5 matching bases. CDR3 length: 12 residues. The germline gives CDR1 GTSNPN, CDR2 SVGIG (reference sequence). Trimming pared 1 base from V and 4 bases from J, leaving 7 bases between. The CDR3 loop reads CAWSGTTYGYTF. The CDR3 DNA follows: TGTGCCTGGAGTGGGACAACCTATGGCTACACCTTC.

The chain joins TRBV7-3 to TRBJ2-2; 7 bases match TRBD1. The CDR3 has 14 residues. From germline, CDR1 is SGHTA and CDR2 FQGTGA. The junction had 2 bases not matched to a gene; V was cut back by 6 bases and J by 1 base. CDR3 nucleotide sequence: TGTGCCAGCAGTCGGACAGGGAACACCGGGGAGCTGTTTTTT. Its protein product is CASSRTGNTGELFF.

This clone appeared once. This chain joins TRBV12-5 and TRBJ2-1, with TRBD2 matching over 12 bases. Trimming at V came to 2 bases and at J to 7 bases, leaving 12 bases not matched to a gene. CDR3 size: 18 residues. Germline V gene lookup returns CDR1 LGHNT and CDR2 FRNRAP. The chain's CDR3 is CASGLLPLAGGPRNEQFF. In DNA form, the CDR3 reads TGTGCTAGTGGTTTGTTGCCTCTAGCGGGAGGGCCTCGGAATGAGCAGTTCTTC.

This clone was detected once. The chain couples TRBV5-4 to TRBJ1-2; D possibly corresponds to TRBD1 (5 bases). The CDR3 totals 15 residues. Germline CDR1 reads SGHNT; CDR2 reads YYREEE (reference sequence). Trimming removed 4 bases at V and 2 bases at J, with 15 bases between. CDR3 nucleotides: TGTGCCAGCAGCCAACAGGTGGCGGGGAACTATGGCTACACCTTC. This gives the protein CASSQQVAGNYGYTF.

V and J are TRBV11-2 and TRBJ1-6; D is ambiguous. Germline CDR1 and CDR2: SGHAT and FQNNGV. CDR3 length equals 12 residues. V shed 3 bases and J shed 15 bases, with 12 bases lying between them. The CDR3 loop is CASSFYPDRLHF. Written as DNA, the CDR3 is TGTGCCAGCAGCTTTTACCCGGATCGCCTCCACTTT. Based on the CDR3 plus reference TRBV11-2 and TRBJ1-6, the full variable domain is EAGVAQSPRYKIIEKRQSVAFWCNPISGHATLYWYQQILGQGPKLLIQFQNNGVVDDSQLPKDRFSAERLKGVDSTLKIQPAKLEDSAVYLCASSFYPDRLHFGNGTRLTVT.

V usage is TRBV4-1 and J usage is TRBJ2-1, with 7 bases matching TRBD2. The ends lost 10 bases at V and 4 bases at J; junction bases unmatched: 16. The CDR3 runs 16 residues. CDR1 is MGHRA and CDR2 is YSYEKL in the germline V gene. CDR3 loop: CATTAVGGGPYNEQFF. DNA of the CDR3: TGCGCCACCACAGCGGTGGGGGGAGGGCCATACAATGAGCAGTTCTTC.

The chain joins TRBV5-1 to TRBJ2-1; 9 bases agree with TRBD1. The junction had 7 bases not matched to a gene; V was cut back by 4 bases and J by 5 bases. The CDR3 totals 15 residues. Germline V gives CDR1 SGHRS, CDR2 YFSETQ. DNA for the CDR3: TGCGCCAGCAGCCCGGACAGGGGACCCAACAATGAGCAGTTCTTC. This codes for CASSPDRGPNNEQFF.

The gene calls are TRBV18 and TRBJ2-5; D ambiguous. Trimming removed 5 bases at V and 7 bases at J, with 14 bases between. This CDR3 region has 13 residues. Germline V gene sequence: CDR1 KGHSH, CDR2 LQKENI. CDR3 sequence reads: CASSSQGPGTQYF. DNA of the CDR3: TGTGCCAGCTCATCGCAAGGGCCAGGGACCCAGTACTTC. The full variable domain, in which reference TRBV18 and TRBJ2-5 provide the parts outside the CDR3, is NAGVMQNPRHLVRRRGQEARLRCSPMKGHSHVYWYRQLPEEGLKFMVYLQKENIIDESGMPKERFSAEFPKEGPSILRIQQVVRGDSAAYFCASSSQGPGTQYFGPGTRLLVL.

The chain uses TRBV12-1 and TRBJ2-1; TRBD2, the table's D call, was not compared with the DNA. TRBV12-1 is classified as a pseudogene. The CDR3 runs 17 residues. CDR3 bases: TGTGCCAGCAGCCCACTACTAGCGGGATTTTCCTACAATGAGCAGTTCTTC. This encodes CASSPLLAGFSYNEQFF.

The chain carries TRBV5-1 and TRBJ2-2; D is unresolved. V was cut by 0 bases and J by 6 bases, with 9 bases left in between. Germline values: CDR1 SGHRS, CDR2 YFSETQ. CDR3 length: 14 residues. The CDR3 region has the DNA TGCGCCAGCAGCTTGGTTCTAGGCGCCGGGGAGCTGTTTTTT. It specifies CASSLVLGAGELFF.

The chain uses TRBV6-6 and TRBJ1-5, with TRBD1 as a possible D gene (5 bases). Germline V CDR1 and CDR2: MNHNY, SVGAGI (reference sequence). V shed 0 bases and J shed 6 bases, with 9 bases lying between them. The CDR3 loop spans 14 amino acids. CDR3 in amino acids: CASSYSTGRQPQHF. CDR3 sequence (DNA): TGTGCCAGCAGTTACTCGACGGGGCGTCAGCCCCAGCATTTT.

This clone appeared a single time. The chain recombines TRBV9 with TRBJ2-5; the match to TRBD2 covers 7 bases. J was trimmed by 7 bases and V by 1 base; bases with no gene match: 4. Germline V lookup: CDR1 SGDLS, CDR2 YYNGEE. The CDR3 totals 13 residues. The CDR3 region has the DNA TGTGCCAGCAGCGTAAGCGGGACCGGGACCCAGTACTTC. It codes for CASSVSGTGTQYF.

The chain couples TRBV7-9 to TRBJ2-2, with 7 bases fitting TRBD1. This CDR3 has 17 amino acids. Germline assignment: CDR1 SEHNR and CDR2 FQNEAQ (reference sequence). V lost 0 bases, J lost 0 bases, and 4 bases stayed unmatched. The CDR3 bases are TGTGCCAGCAGCTTAGCGAGGGACAGACCGAACACCGGGGAGCTGTTTTTT. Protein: CASSLARDRPNTGELFF.

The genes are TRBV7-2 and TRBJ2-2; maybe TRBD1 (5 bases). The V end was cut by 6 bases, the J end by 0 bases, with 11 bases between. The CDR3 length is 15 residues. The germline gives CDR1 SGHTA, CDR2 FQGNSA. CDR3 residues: CASSSQGSNTGELFF. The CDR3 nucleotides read TGTGCCAGCAGTTCCCAGGGATCGAACACCGGGGAGCTGTTTTTT.

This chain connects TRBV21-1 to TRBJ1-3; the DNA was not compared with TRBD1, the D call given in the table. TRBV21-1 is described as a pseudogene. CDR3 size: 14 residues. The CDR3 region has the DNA TGTGCCAGTCCTTCAGGATTCTCTGGAAACACCATATATTTT. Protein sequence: CASPSGFSGNTIYF.

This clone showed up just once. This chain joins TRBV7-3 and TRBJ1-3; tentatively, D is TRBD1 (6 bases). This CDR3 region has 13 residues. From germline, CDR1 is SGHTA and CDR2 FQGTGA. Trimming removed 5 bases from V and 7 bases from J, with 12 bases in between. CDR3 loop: CASSLGQGNTIYF. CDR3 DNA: TGTGCCAGCAGCCTCGGGCAGGGGAACACCATATATTTT.

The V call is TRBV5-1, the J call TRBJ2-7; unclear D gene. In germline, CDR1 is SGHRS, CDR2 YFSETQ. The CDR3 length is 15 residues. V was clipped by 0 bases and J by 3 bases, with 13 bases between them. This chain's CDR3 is CASSLVPQGFYEQYF. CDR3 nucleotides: TGCGCCAGCAGCTTGGTCCCTCAAGGGTTCTACGAGCAGTACTTC.

CDR3 protein: CASSPTVNYGYTF. CDR3 nucleotide sequence: TGCGCCAGCAGCCCGACAGTTAACTATGGCTACACCTTC. This chain joins TRBV5-1 and TRBJ1-2; perhaps TRBD1 as D (5 bases). This CDR3 region has 13 residues. V lost 4 bases, J lost 1 base, and 8 bases lay in between. From germline, CDR1 is SGHRS and CDR2 YFSETQ.

CDR3 residues: CASSLSGGADREQYF. The DNA of the CDR3 is TGTGCCAGCAGCCTTAGCGGGGGGGCAGATAGGGAGCAGTACTTC. The chain combines TRBV7-2 with TRBJ2-7, with 11 bases matching TRBD2. With V trimmed by 5 bases and J by 7 bases, 10 bases remained unmatched. CDR1 is SGHTA and CDR2 is FQGNSA in the germline V gene. The CDR3 consists of 15 residues.

This CDR3 is CASSPGRTNTGELFF. The CDR3 coding sequence is TGTGCCAGCAGCCCCGGGCGGACGAACACCGGGGAGCTGTTTTTT. The V call is TRBV11-2, the J call TRBJ2-2; D is ambiguous. Trimming cost V 5 bases and J 0 bases, with 10 bases left between them. This CDR3 contains 15 residues. Germline V CDR1 and CDR2: SGHAT, FQNNGV.

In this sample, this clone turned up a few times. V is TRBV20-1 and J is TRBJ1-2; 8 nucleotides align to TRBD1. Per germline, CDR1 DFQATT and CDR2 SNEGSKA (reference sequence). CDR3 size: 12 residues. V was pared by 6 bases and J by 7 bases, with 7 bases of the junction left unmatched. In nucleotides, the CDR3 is TGCAGTGCCAGTCAGGGGGCAGTTGGCTACACCTTC. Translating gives CSASQGAVGYTF.

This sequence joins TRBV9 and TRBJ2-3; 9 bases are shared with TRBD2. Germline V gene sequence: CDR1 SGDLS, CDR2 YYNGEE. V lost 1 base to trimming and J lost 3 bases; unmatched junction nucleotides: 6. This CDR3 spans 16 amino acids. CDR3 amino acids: CASSVSGLAQTDTQYF. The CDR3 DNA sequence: TGTGCCAGCAGCGTATCAGGACTAGCGCAAACAGATACGCAGTATTTT. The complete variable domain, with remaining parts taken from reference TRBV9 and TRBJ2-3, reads DSGVTQTPKHLITATGQRVTLRCSPRSGDLSVYWYQQSLDQGLQFLIQYYNGEERAKGNILERFSAQQFPDLHSELNLSSLELGDSALYFCASSVSGLAQTDTQYFGPGTRLTVL.

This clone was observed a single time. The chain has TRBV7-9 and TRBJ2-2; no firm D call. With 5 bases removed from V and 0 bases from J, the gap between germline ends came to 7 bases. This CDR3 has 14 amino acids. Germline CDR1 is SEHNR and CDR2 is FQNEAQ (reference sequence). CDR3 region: CASSKASNTGELFF. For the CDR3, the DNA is TGTGCCAGCAGCAAGGCATCGAACACCGGGGAGCTGTTTTTT.

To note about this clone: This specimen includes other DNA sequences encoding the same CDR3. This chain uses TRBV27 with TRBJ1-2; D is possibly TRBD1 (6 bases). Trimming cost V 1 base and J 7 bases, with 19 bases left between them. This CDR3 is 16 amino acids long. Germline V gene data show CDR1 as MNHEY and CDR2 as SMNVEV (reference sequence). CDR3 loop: CASSLFRVGGLGGYTF. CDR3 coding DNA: TGTGCCAGCAGTTTATTCCGTGTGGGGGGGCTAGGTGGCTACACCTTC.